The clone carrying this TCR beta chain was recorded many times. Its matching antigen is unknown. Authors of the study amplified TCR beta CDR3 regions from RNA transcripts. HTBI primers drove first-round RT-PCR of the TCR CDR3. TCRdb re-called the multiplex PCR reads through MiXCR, storing one row per CDR3 protein. The table includes some 600,000 distinct CDR3 sequences, approximately 15% detected once. Patients aged 18 to 65 with hyperthyroidism were newly diagnosed, with duration under 2 months. Those patients with uncontrolled infection, other autoimmune disease, pregnancy or lactation were excluded. This specimen belongs to a study of T cells in Graves' hyperthyroidism and ophthalmopathy. Study-wide results and caveats: Ophthalmopathy and stable hyperthyroidism were separated by a 13 V-J model. Clonotypes that were expanded in thyroid above 0.001 mostly appeared in blood too.

Germline trimming cut 7 bases from V and 3 bases from J; bases unmatched to any gene: 9. Germline CDR1 is DFQATT and CDR2 is SNEGSKA (reference sequence). This CDR3 has 14 residues. This sequence joins TRBV20-1 and TRBJ1-1; 9 bases map to TRBD1. This sequence originates from a woman aged 25-40 years with Graves' hyperthyroidism that later progressed to Graves' ophthalmopathy. Sequencing input: blood. The CDR3 DNA reads as TGCAGTGTCCCACAGGGGGCTCTGGACACTGAAGCTTTCTTT. Translating it yields CSVPQGALDTEAFF.